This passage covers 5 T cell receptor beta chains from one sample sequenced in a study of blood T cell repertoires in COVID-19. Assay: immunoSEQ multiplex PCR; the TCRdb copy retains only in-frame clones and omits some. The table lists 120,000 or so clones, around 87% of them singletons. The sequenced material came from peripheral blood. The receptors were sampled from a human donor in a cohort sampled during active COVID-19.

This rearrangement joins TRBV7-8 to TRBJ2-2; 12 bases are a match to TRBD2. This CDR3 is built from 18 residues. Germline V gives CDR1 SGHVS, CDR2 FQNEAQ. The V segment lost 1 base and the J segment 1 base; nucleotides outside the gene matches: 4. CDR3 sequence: CASSLGLLAGGNTGELFF. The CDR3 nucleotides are TGTGCCAGCAGCTTAGGTCTACTAGCGGGAGGGAACACCGGGGAGCTGTTTTTT.

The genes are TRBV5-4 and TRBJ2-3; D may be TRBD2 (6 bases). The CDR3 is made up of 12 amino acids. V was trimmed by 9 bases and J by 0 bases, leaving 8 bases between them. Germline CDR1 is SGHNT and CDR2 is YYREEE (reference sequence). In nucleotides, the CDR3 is TGTGCCACGGGGACTAGCACAGATACGCAGTATTTT. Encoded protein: CATGTSTDTQYF. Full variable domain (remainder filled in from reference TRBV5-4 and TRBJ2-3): ETGVTQSPTHLIKTRGQQVTLRCSSQSGHNTVSWYQQALGQGPQFIFQYYREEENGRGNFPPRFSGLQFPNYSSELNVNALELDDSALYLCATGTSTDTQYFGPGTRLTVL.

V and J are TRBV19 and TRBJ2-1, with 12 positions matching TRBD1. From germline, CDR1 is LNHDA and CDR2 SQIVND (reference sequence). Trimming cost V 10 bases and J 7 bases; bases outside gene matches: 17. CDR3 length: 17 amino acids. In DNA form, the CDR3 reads TGTGCCACCCGGGACAGGGGGCTGGGTAGCTATGGGAATGAGCAGTTCTTC. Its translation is CATRDRGLGSYGNEQFF.

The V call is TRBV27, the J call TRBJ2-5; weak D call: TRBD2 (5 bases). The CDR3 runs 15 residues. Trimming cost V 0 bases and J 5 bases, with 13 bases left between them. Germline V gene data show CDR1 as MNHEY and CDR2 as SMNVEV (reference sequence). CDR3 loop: CASSLSSWGAETQYF. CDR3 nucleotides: TGTGCCAGCAGTTTATCCTCGTGGGGAGCTGAGACCCAGTACTTC.

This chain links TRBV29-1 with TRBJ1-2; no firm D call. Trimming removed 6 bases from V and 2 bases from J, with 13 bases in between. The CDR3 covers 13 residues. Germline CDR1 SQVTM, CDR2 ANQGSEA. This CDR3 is CSVAGRQNYGYTF. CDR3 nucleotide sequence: TGCAGCGTGGCCGGCAGGCAAAACTATGGCTACACCTTC.